This TCR beta chain was identified in a study of beta chain features in type 1 diabetes. V lost 4 bases, J lost 1 base, and 14 bases lay in between. This CDR3 has 15 residues. Per the germline V gene, CDR1 is SGHNT and CDR2 is YYREEE (reference sequence). Overall study results and limits: For type 1 diabetes patients, VDJ junctions showed fewer insertions and more deletions. Healthy donors had naive, central memory and Treg TCRB repertoires that appeared less similar than those seen among patients.

Expressed TCRB transcripts were sequenced because the isolated RNA had all been reverse transcribed beforehand. Sequencing used immunoSEQ multiplex PCR; TCRdb keeps in-frame clones, though not all of them. The sample holds around 430,000 clones, roughly 31% seen once. It was via CD45RO/CCR7/CD25/CD127/CD95/CD27 that CD4+ naive, central memory, regulatory and stem cell-like memory cells were sorted. As to this clone: Its target is not known.

The source material was naive CD4+ T cells from blood. This TCR derives from a man between 18 and 29 years old in good health. The gene calls are TRBV5-4 and TRBJ2-5; D assignment may be TRBD1 or TRBD2 (5 bases each). In DNA, the CDR3 is TGTGCCAGCAGCCTGAACGTGGGGGTCCAAGAGACCCAGTACTTC. Protein sequence: CASSLNVGVQETQYF.